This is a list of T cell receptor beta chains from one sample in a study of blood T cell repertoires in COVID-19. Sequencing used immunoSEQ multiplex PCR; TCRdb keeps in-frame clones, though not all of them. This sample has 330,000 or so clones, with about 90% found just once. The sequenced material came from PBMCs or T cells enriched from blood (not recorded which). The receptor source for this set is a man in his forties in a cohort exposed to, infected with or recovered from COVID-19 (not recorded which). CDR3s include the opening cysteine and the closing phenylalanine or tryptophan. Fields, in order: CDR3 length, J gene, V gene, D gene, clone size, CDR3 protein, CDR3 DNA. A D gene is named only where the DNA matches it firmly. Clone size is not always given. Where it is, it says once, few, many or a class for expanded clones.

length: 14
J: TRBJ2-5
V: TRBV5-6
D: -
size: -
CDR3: CASSQGPGEETQYF
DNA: TGTGCCAGCAGCCAGGGGCCCGGCGAGGAGACCCAGTACTTC

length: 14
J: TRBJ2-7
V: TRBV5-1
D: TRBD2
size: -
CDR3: CASSLASGTYEQYF
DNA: TGCGCCAGCAGCTTGGCTAGCGGAACCTACGAGCAGTACTTC

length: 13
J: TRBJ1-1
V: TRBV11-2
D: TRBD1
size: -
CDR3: CASSFTGADEAFF
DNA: TGTGCCAGCAGCTTCACAGGGGCAGATGAAGCTTTCTTT

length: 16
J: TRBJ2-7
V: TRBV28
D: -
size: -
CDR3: CASSLLGGASSYEQYF
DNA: TGTGCCAGCAGTTTATTGGGGGGGGCTAGCAGCTACGAGCAGTACTTC

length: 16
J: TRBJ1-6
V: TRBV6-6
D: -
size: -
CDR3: CASTDRQSSYNSPLHF
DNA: TGTGCCAGCACCGACCGACAGAGCTCCTATAATTCACCCCTCCACTTT

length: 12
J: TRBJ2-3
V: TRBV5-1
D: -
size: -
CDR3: CASSLSTDTQYF
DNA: TGCGCCAGCAGCCTTAGCACAGATACGCAGTATTTT

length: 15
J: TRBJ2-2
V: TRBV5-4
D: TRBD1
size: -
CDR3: CASSLLDRTAGELFF
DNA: TGTGCCAGCAGCCTGTTGGACAGGACCGCCGGGGAGCTGTTTTTT

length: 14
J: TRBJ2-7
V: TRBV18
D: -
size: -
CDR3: CASSLLHSPYEQYF
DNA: TGTGCCAGCTCCCTACTACACTCCCCTTACGAGCAGTACTTC

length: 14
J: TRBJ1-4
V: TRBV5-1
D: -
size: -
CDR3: CASSFQGADEKLFF
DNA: TGCGCCAGCAGCTTTCAGGGTGCGGATGAAAAACTGTTTTTT

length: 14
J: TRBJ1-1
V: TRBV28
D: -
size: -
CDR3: CASSRPVRNTEAFF
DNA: TGTGCCAGCAGCCGTCCCGTCAGAAACACTGAAGCTTTCTTT

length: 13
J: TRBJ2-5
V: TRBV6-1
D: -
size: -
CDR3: CASSGSGVETQYF
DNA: TGTGCCAGCAGTGGCTCGGGAGTAGAGACCCAGTACTTC

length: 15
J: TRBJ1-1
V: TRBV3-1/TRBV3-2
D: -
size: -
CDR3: CASSQDSRGVGEAFF
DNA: TGTGCCAGCAGCCAAGATTCCAGGGGCGTTGGTGAAGCTTTCTTT

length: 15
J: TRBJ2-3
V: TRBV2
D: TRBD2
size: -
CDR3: CASSVYGRARDTQYF
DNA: TGTGCCAGCAGTGTTTACGGGAGGGCCAGAGATACGCAGTATTTT

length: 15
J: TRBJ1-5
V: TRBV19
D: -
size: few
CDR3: CASSIMLGPWQPQHF
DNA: TGTGCCAGTAGTATAATGCTGGGGCCATGGCAGCCCCAGCATTTT

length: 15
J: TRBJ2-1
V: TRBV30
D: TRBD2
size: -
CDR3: CAWSVRGSMDNEQFF
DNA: TGTGCCTGGAGTGTACGCGGGAGTATGGACAATGAGCAGTTCTTC

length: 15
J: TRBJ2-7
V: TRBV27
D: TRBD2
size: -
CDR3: CASSLLAGVLYEQYF
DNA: TGTGCCAGCAGTCTGCTAGCGGGAGTCCTCTACGAGCAGTACTTC

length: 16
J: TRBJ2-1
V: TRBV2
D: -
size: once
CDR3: CASSDTPRTTYNEQFF
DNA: TGTGCCAGCAGTGACACACCAAGGACTACCTACAATGAGCAGTTCTTC

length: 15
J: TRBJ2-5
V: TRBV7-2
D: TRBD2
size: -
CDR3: CASRAGTSVVETQYF
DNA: TGTGCCAGCAGAGCCGGGACTAGCGTTGTGGAGACCCAGTACTTC

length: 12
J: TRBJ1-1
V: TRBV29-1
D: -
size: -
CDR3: CSVGGWRTEAFF
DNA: TGCAGCGTTGGAGGCTGGCGGACTGAAGCTTTCTTT

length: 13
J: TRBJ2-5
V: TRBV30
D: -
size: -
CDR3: CAWSVSGKETQYF
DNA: TGTGCCTGGAGTGTAAGCGGTAAAGAGACCCAGTACTTC

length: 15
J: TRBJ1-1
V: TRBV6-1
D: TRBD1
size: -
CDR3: CASSEQGATYTEAFF
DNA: TGTGCCAGCAGTGAACAGGGGGCCACTTACACTGAAGCTTTCTTT

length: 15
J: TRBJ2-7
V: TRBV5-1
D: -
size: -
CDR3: CASSLEADSSYEQYF
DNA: TGCGCCAGCAGCTTGGAGGCGGACAGCTCCTACGAGCAGTACTTC

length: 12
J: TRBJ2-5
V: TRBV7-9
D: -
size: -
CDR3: CASSDRKETQYF
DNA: TGTGCCAGCAGCGACAGGAAAGAGACCCAGTACTTC

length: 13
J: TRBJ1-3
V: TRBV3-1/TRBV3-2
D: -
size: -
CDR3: CASSLAWGDTIYF
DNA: TGTGCCAGCAGCCTAGCCTGGGGGGACACCATATATTTT

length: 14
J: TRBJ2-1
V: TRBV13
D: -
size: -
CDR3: CASSLAPHYNEQFF
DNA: TGTGCCAGCAGCTTAGCGCCACATTACAATGAGCAGTTCTTC

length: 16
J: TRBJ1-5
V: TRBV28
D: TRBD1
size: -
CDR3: CASRHRTGESNQPQHF
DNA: TGTGCCAGCAGACATAGGACAGGGGAGAGCAATCAGCCCCAGCATTTT

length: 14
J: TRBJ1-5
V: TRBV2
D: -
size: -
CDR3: CASAPLNRDQPQHF
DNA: TGTGCCAGCGCACCGCTTAACAGGGATCAGCCCCAGCATTTT